This T cell receptor beta chain is drawn from a study of blood T cell repertoires in COVID-19. With 3 bases removed from V and 4 bases from J, the gap between germline ends came to 4 bases. The CDR3 contains 12 residues. Source study methods: Estimation of nucleated cell counts relied on the amplification of reference gene primers. TCRdb's table, derived via immunoSEQ multiplex PCR, lists solely in-frame clones and lacks some. D and trimming come from the DNA, and the V and J calls and clone size come from that table. The sample has some 320,000 clones, roughly nine tenths seen once; the top ten hold roughly 2.9%. Details on this clone: The same CDR3 can be traced to other DNA sequences in this sample.

Within 2 weeks of study entry, exposed participants had contacted a PCR-confirmed or clinician-diagnosed COVID-19 case. The origin of this receptor is a woman in her fifties or sixties who had been exposed to COVID-19. The V and J genes are TRBV12-3 or TRBV12-4 and TRBJ1-3; D not resolved. The sequencing input was PBMCs or T cells enriched from blood (not recorded which). The CDR3 region has the DNA TGTGCCAGCAGTTTTCTGGGAAACACCATATATTTT. The encoded protein is CASSFLGNTIYF.